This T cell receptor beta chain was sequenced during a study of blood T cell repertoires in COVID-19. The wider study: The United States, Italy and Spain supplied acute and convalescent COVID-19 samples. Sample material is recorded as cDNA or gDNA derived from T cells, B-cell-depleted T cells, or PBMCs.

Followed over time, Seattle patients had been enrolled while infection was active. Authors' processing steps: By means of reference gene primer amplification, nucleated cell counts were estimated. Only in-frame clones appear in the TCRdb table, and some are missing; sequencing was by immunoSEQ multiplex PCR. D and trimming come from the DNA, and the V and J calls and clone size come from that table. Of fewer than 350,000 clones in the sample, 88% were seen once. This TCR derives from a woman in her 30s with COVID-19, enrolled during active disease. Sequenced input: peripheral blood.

Here the CDR3 DNA reads TGTGCCAGCAGCCAAGGTAGACAGGGAGCGACTGAAGCTTTCTTT. Its translation: CASSQGRQGATEAFF. This chain uses TRBV4-2 with TRBJ1-1, with 7 positions matching TRBD1. Trimming at V came to 1 base and at J to 5 bases, leaving 7 bases not matched to a gene. This CDR3 is built from 15 residues. The V gene's germline CDR1 is LGHNA and CDR2 YNFKEQ.